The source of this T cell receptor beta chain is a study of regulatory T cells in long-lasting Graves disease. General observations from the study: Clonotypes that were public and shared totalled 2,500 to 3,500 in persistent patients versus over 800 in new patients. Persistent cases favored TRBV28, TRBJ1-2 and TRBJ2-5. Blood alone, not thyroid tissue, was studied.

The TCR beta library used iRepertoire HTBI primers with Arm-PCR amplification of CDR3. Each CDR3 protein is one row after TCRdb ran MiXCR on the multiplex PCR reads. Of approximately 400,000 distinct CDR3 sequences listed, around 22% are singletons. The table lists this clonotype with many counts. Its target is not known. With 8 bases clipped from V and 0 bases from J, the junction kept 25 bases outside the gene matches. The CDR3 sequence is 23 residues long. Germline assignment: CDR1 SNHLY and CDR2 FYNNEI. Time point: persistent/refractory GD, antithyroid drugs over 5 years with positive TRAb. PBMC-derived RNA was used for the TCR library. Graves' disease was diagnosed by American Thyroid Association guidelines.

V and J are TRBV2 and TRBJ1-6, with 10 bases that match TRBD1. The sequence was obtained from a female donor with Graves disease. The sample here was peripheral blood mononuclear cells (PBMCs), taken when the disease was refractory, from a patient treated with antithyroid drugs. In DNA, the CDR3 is TGTGCCAGCTCGGGCCCCCCCCCACGATCACCGGGACAGGGGAACTCCTATAATTCACCCCTCCACTTT. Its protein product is CASSGPPPRSPGQGNSYNSPLHF.